This TCR beta chain originates from a study of OX40 agonist ivuxolimab in advanced cancers. Sequenced by immunoSEQ multiplex PCR; TCRdb stores in-frame clones only, minus some. The sample lists 75,000 to 100,000 clones; 92% were seen once. The CDR3 is made up of 15 amino acids. The V gene's germline CDR1 is SGHAT and CDR2 FQNNGV. Trimming at V came to 2 bases and at J to 9 bases, leaving 10 bases not matched to a gene. The sample was CD4+ or CD8+ T cells sorted from blood, taken in a trial of the OX40 agonist ivuxolimab. This sequence was found in an adult with an advanced solid tumor such as melanoma, head and neck, liver or kidney cancer. This chain joins TRBV11-2 and TRBJ1-2; TRBD1 matches 9 bases. CDR3 DNA: TGTGCCAGCAGCTTATCACCGGACAGGGGTTATAGCTACACCTTC. This encodes CASSLSPDRGYSYTF.